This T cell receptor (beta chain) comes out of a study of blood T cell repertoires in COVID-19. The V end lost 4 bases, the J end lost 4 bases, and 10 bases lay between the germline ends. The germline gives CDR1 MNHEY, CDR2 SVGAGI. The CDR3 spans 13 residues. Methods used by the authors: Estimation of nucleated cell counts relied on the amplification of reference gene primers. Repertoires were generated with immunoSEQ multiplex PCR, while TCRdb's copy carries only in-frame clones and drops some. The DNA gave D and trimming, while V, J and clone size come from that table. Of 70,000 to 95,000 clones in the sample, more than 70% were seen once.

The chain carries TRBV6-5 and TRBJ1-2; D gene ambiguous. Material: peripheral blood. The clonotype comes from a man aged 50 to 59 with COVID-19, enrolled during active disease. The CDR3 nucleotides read TGTGCCAGCAGTTCTACAGTGACCTATGGCTACACCTTC. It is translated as CASSSTVTYGYTF.